This T cell receptor (beta chain) is from a study of cytomegalovirus exposure and HLA in healthy donors (TCRdb year 2017). In the study overall: An earlier analysis of more than 550 of the donors reported around 280 Gb of sequence data and 95 million to 140 million unique TCR beta sequences obtained from about 180 million T cells. An early release covering 550 to 700 HLA-typed donors comprised 250 to 350 gigabases of sequencing data and tens of millions of unique TCR sequences. Among the approximately 420 genotyped donors, approximately 77% belonged to the genetic ancestry cluster associated with self-reported Caucasian donors. The study aimed to test whether signatures of past pathogen exposure could be identified by cataloging public T cell receptors. The study used immunosequencing to profile the T cell repertoires of around 600 subjects and linked those repertoires to cytomegalovirus serostatus. In addition to the first cohort of 666 subjects, a separate validation cohort of under 150 different subjects was used. To predict cytomegalovirus infection status, the study brought together high-throughput TCR immunosequencing, statistical association of individual TCRs with disease status, and machine learning. To study patterns of TCR occurrence, a later analysis re-analyzed previously published TCR beta repertoires from 650 to 750 donors and added high-resolution HLA genotyping. The later analysis used no new phenotypic data to find candidate immune exposures, relying instead on TCR beta sequences and their occurrence across donors. An earlier analysis of some 500 of the donors used high-throughput TCR beta sequencing to judge whether each TCR beta V gene segment behaved as functional or pseudogenic. Donor age, sex, ethnicity and CMV serostatus were compiled alongside the repertoire data. In a later genetic analysis, genome-wide SNP genotypes for about three fifths of the 666 donors were used, and that subset was treated as a discovery cohort. Every repertoire in the discovery cohort had been generated on one and the same sequencing platform. HLA typing included class I and class II loci at four-digit resolution. The number of typed donors differed by locus: roughly 629-640 for A, B, C, DRB1 and DQB1; 500 to 550 for DQA1; some 610 for DPA1; and some 470 for DPB1. A few DR-DQ haplotypes were treated as single units for association and clustering because of strong linkage in the cohort. On average, around 230,000 unique TCR beta nucleotide sequences were sequenced per donor among several hundred genotyped donors of the cohort, with around 19% of those sequences being non-productive. The research as a whole found: Linkage disequilibrium might explain the correlated functional status among segregating V segments, but an unknown experimental factor could not be ruled out. Seventeen rarely observed V segments, including chromosome 9 orphons, were excluded from the earlier analysis of just under 600 of the donors because counts were too low. According to a later analysis, TCR association rates differed among HLA loci, with DRB1 alleles showing the most associated TCRs and HLA-C alleles showing the fewest. The 87-base-pair reads could not distinguish some IMGT-functional V segments, including TRBV6-2 and TRBV6-3, so those segments were excluded. For the cohort, immune exposure information was limited to CMV serostatus. The classifier was reported to diagnose cytomegalovirus status with high specificity and sensitivity in both the original cohort and the validation cohort. In a later analysis, most CMV-associated TCR beta chains were found to appear HLA-restricted, with HLA associations seemingly driven largely by CMV exposure. An association between a missense DCLRE1C variant and V-gene and J-gene trimming of TCR beta chains was found in a later genetic analysis and replicated in an independent cohort. Several of the top co-occurrence clusters appeared to be linked to parvovirus B19, influenza, CMV and Epstein-Barr virus, according to a later analysis. In the study, about 150 TCR beta chains were listed as associated with cytomegalovirus. A later genetic analysis reported fewer N-insertions in productive TCRs among donors in an Asian-associated ancestry cluster than the roughly 720-donor mean. At a false discovery rate of 0.05, a later analysis linked 15,000 to 20,000 TCR beta sequences to specific HLA alleles. The sequencing pipeline was judged likely to have produced a cluster of highly shared sequence variants as a technical artifact. A further reported finding was that TCR beta sequences accurately predicted the HLA-A and HLA-B alleles for most subjects in the first cohort. The cohort was sequenced for TCR beta chains only, and without alpha or paired-chain data the features that could be detected were limited. In an earlier analysis of about 540 of the donors, most TCR beta V segments were observed in productive rearrangements about 90% or about 30% of the time, broadly matching IMGT annotations. Strong co-occurrence of HLA alleles, especially DR and DQ, made assigning TCR associations to individual alleles difficult. It was suggested by the authors that the approach could potentially be generalized to other disease states and immunological phenotypes. A later analysis found that HLA-associated TCR beta chains were more clonally expanded and had lower generation probabilities than equally common non-associated chains. Sequencing depth was assumed to be roughly uniform across donors in the presence/absence analyses, though that assumption may not hold. A few of the identified cytomegalovirus-associated TCR beta chains were confirmed in vitro to be specific for cytomegalovirus antigens. Because some donors lacked HLA typing at each locus, the association tests relied only on the typed subset. Across donors, most TCR sequences were observed very rarely, whereas some public TCRs were present in many individuals.

On this clone: Its binding antigen is unknown. Base qualities are missing; no much larger clone stands one base away.

The cohort consisted of approximately 670 healthy bone marrow donors. At the time of sampling, every cohort member was nominally healthy, though immune exposures that went unrecorded were likely present. The donor tested CMV seropositive, placing the donor among the 310 or so seropositive members of the cohort. A peripheral blood sample was collected from each donor, and TCR beta sequencing was performed on peripheral blood mononuclear cells. The Qiagen DNeasy Blood Extraction Kit was used to extract genomic DNA from the blood cell samples. The CDR1 and CDR2 encoded by the germline V gene are SGHAT and FQNNGV. The CDR3 sequence holds 17 residues, the cysteine and phenylalanine included. Left in the record is the CDR3 DNA by itself, 51 bases read in frame from the first base. At the junction V is shortened by 0 bases and J by 0 bases, with 12 bases in between. Libraries came from the immunoSEQ multiplex PCR assay. A mixture of 60 forward primers for TCR Vbeta segments and 13 reverse primers for TCR Jbeta segments was used in the multiplex PCR. A multiplex PCR assay on genomic DNA amplified the CDR3 region of rearranged TCR beta genes. The Illumina HiSeq System was used to sequence the amplified TCR beta libraries as 87-base-pair reads. As for the original processing: A later analysis tallied around 82 million unique TCR beta chains across the 550 to 850 repertoires, and approximately 12 million of those chains were shared by two or more donors. To remove PCR and sequencing errors, raw reads were error-corrected and collapsed into unique sequences using a nearest-neighbor algorithm that merged closely related sequences. CDR3 sequences were aligned to IMGT reference sequences to assign V, D and J gene segments. For a sequence to be retained, at least a six-nucleotide match to both a V gene segment and a J gene segment was required. Rearrangements were classified as productive when the CDR3 lacked stop codons and remained in frame with V and J, and all other rearrangements were classified as non-productive. Following IMGT convention, CDR3 was defined as the stretch from the second conserved V-encoded cysteine up to the conserved J-encoded phenylalanine. In an earlier analysis of more than 550 of the donors, sequences lacking an unambiguous match to a single V gene segment were excluded. An earlier analysis of 550 to 650 of the donors classified V segments as functional when productive rearrangements were above 56.7% and as segregating when the standard deviation between donors was above 5%. A statistical classification framework was developed to diagnose cytomegalovirus status using the catalog of TCR beta chain sequences. In a later analysis, V and J genes were assigned by comparing TCR nucleotide sequences against IMGT/GENE-DB human TR gene sequences. The TCRdist pipeline was used in a later analysis to assign CDR3 sequences and most-parsimonious VDJ recombination scenarios. In a later analysis, each TCR beta chain was defined by its CDR3 amino acid sequence together with its V-gene family, and reads lacking a unique V-gene family were excluded. A later analysis removed 500 to 650 highly shared, low-generation-probability nucleotide sequences to deal with suspected cross-contamination and a sequencing artifact. For each public chain, a later analysis derived a clonal expansion index from normalized ranks of inferred template counts within each repertoire. A later analysis computed generation probabilities with a VDJ recombination model fitted to out-of-frame rearrangements, and checked the results against IGoR. Hypergeometric tests were used in a later analysis to score TCR-TCR, TCR-HLA and TCR-CMV co-occurrence, with a repertoire-size bias correction applied to the TCR pairs. A later analysis estimated false discovery rates by permuting HLA or CMV assignments 20 times. In a later analysis, co-occurring TCRs were grouped using DBSCAN, and TCRdist sequence similarity was added for clustering within HLA-allele-positive subsets. For co-occurrence clustering, repertoires with fewer than 30,000 or more than 120,000 public chains were excluded, along with five repertoires with anomalous nucleotide sharing. TCRdb retrieved this table from immuneACCESS and kept in-frame rearrangements only. Not all clones are present; in checked studies, unresolved V genes account for under half, and no reason is known for the remainder. That table gives V, J and clone size, and the DNA gave D and trimming. This sample has around 150,000 clones in its table, and about 80% of those were observed once. Over 8% of the sample comes from the top ten.

The source is a man aged 18 to 29 in good health and CMV-seropositive. The sample comprised PBMCs. The V gene is TRBV11-2 and the J gene is TRBJ2-1; the best D guess is TRBD1, with 6 bases matching. The CDR3 in this case is CASSLDAGTYSYNEQFF. The DNA is as follows: TGTGCCAGCAGCTTAGACGCCGGGACATACTCCTACAATGAGCAGTTCTTC.